This T cell receptor beta chain was sequenced in a study of control samples from healthy donors and cancer patients. Trimming removed 7 bases at V and 0 bases at J, with 21 bases between. The CDR3 is 17 amino acids. Germline CDR1 KGHDR, CDR2 SFDVKD. This clone has a single count. Some clones are missing from TCRdb's copy, which holds only in-frame ones; the method was immunoSEQ multiplex PCR. The sample holds 70,000 or so clones, over 85% seen once. This clonotype originated in a man aged 55 to 69 with lung cancer. Material: PBMCs. This chain joins TRBV24-1 and TRBJ2-7, with D maybe TRBD1 (5 bases). As DNA, the CDR3 is TGTGCCACCAGCCCTCCGCCTTGGGGCGCGTCCTCCTACGAGCAGTACGTC. It codes for CATSPPPWGASSYEQYV.